This T cell receptor (beta chain) derives from a study of T-cell reconstitution after alpha-beta-depleted transplantation in children (dated by TCRdb to 2016 to 2017). For the wider study: The study quantitatively tracked T-cell immune reconstitution after TCRalphabeta/CD19-depleted allogeneic hematopoietic cell transplantation in children using TCR repertoire profiling.

To prepare the library, PCR was applied. Instrument used: Illumina HiSeq 2500. TCR library preparation used molecular barcoding, with unique molecular identifiers applied to normalize quantification of the TCRbeta repertoire. TCRdb cleaned the public reads at Q25 with fastp, built clones with MiXCR and kept in-frame beta chains. Each CDR3 protein appears once, grouped with its most common genes and DNA. Recorded for this sample are roughly 790,000 distinct CDR3 sequences; approximately 15% of them occurred a single time. In total, the top ten clones hold roughly 5% of the sample. This clonotype appeared a few times. The specificity of this receptor is unknown. This may be a read error: a much more frequent sequence differs by one nucleotide. General conclusions and limits of the study: In some patients, high TCRbeta diversity at day 60 was attributed to recipient T cells and intrathymic progenitors that had survived conditioning. The frequencies of hyperexpanded clones fell over the following months, and after one year, T-cell counts and TCRbeta diversity were mostly attributed to newly produced T cells. Apparently early alphabetaT-cell count recovery about two months after transplant reportedly relied on only several hundred rapidly expanded clones derived from non-depleted graft cells.

The CDR3, from cysteine to phenylalanine, totals 15 residues. Only the CDR3 DNA stays, 45 bases, in frame from base 1. Compared with germline, V lacks 4 bases and J lacks 2 bases; bases without a gene match: 5. CDR1 and CDR2, per the germline V gene, are KGHDR and SFDVKD. The treatment or condition label, as the study defines it: allogeneic hematopoietic cell transplantation with graft depleted of TCRalphabeta T cells and CD19 B cells. The transplant recipients were children given TCRalphabeta/CD19-depleted allogeneic hematopoietic cell grafts. The sequence links TRBV24-1 to TRBJ2-3, and TRBD1 aligns with 7 junction nucleotides. The clonotype was recovered from a male patient younger than 18 who had a stem cell transplant for acute lymphoblastic leukemia, so the T cells may come from the graft donor. The sample consisted of PBMCs, mostly from graft donor cells, taken 360 days after TCRalphabeta/CD19-depleted stem cell transplant. The CDR3 amino acid sequence is: CATSDPGQPTDTQYF. The DNA sequence is as follows: TGTGCCACCAGTGACCCGGGACAGCCCACAGATACGCAGTATTTT.